Following are 17 T cell receptor beta chains from one sample sequenced in a study of blood T cell repertoires in COVID-19. Here immunoSEQ multiplex PCR was the method, and the copy in TCRdb shows in-frame clones only, minus some. This table has 450,000 to 500,000 clones, 87% appearing once. Sequenced: PBMCs or T cells enriched from blood (not recorded which). The source is a woman in her late teens or twenties who had recovered from COVID-19.

The chain recombines TRBV24-1 with TRBJ1-5; TRBD1 might be the D (6 bases). V lost 4 bases and J 7 bases, leaving 13 bases between the germline ends. Germline lookup yields CDR1 KGHDR and CDR2 SFDVKD. The CDR3 extends over 14 amino acids. The CDR3 loop reads CATSDVRDNQPQHF. As DNA, the CDR3 is TGTGCCACCAGTGACGTAAGGGACAACCAGCCCCAGCATTTT.

The gene calls are TRBV9 and TRBJ1-6, with a possible D match to TRBD1 (6 bases). The length of the CDR3 is 17 residues. V lost 4 bases, J lost 9 bases, and 23 bases lay in between. Germline V gene lookup returns CDR1 SGDLS and CDR2 YYNGEE. The CDR3 here is CASSSGSGQKRGSPLHF. CDR3 DNA: TGTGCCAGCAGCTCCGGTTCGGGACAAAAAAGGGGTTCACCCCTCCACTTT.

In this sample, this clone turned up a few times. This chain joins TRBV14 and TRBJ1-4; the match to TRBD1 covers 7 bases. Germline CDR1 SGHDN, CDR2 FVKESK. The CDR3 spans 15 residues. The junction had 10 bases not matched to a gene; V was cut back by 5 bases and J by 7 bases. The CDR3 sequence is CASSTRRGPGEKLFF. The CDR3 coding sequence is TGTGCCAGCAGCACCCGAAGGGGGCCAGGTGAAAAACTGTTTTTT.

The chain recombines TRBV27 with TRBJ2-3; 12 bases map to TRBD2. There are 21 residues in the CDR3. The germline CDR1 and CDR2 sequences are MNHEY and SMNVEV (reference sequence). V trimming: 4 bases; J trimming: 0 bases; junction bases outside the gene matches: 17. The CDR3 DNA reads TGTGCCAGCAGTTCCTTCGCTTGGACACTAGCGGGGGGCGCTAGCACAGATACGCAGTATTTT. Its protein product is CASSSFAWTLAGGASTDTQYF.

The V gene is TRBV7-8, the J gene TRBJ2-5; 7 nucleotides match TRBD1. The germline gives CDR1 SGHVS, CDR2 FQNEAQ. This CDR3 has 14 residues. With 4 bases clipped from V and 1 base from J, the junction kept 3 bases outside the gene matches. This chain's CDR3 is CASSSGQVQETQYF. In DNA, the CDR3 is TGTGCCAGCAGCTCCGGACAGGTCCAAGAGACCCAGTACTTC.

The rearrangement joins TRBV7-9 to TRBJ1-2; D perhaps matches TRBD1 (5 bases). V gave up 3 bases and J gave up 3 bases, with 11 bases separating them. Per germline, CDR1 SEHNR and CDR2 FQNEAQ (reference sequence). The CDR3 loop spans 14 amino acids. The CDR3 sequence is CASSLSGMDYGYTF. The DNA for the CDR3 is TGTGCCAGCAGCTTGTCAGGGATGGACTATGGCTACACCTTC.

The rearrangement joins TRBV4-1 to TRBJ1-3; no clear D gene. Germline assignment: CDR1 MGHRA and CDR2 YSYEKL. The V and J ends lost 3 bases and 0 bases respectively, with 9 bases between them. The CDR3 sequence is 15 residues long. The CDR3 spells CASSHRSISGNTIYF. Written as DNA, the CDR3 is TGCGCCAGCAGCCATAGATCCATCTCTGGAAACACCATATATTTT.

The chain joins TRBV30 to TRBJ2-7, with D possibly being TRBD1 (6 bases). This CDR3 contains 14 residues. Germline V CDR1 and CDR2: GTSNPN, SVGIG (reference sequence). The V end was cut by 5 bases, the J end by 3 bases, with 17 bases between. CDR3 region: CAWSFRDTHYEQYF. CDR3 DNA: TGTGCCTGGTCATTCCGGGACACCCACTACGAGCAGTACTTC. The full variable domain, with the rest looked up from reference TRBV30 and TRBJ2-7, is SQTIHQWPATLVQPVGSPLSLECTVEGTSNPNLYWYRQAAGRGLQLLFYSVGIGQISSEVPQNLSASRPQDRQFILSSKKLLLSDSGFYLCAWSFRDTHYEQYFGPGTRLTVT.

This clone was seen only a few times. V usage is TRBV18 and J usage is TRBJ1-2, with D perhaps TRBD1 (5 bases). The CDR3 is 13 amino acids. V dropped 2 bases and J dropped 6 bases, with 10 bases sitting between them. Per germline, CDR1 KGHSH and CDR2 LQKENI. CDR3 nucleotides: TGTGCCAGCTCACCAAGGCAAGGGGATGGCTACACCTTC. It is translated as CASSPRQGDGYTF.

The chain combines TRBV6-4 with TRBJ1-5; TRBD1 matches 9 bases. V lost 10 bases, J lost 5 bases, and 6 bases stayed unmatched. The CDR3 has 13 residues. Looked up from germline, CDR1 is MRHNA and CDR2 is SNTAGT. CDR3 DNA: TGTGCCACCTCACAGGGGGCGGATCAGCCCCAGCATTTT. Residues: CATSQGADQPQHF.

This clone was counted a single time. The chain couples TRBV5-8 to TRBJ2-1, with 11 bases matching TRBD2. Per the germline V gene, CDR1 is SGHTS and CDR2 is YDEGEE. V lost 4 bases and J lost 4; bases outside the gene matches: 7. The CDR3 has 16 residues. CDR3 nucleotide sequence: TGTGCCAGCAGCGACCTAGCGGGGGGCCAGTACAATGAGCAGTTCTTC. It specifies CASSDLAGGQYNEQFF. Filled out from reference TRBV5-8 and TRBJ2-1, the complete variable domain reads EAGVTQSPTHLIKTRGQQATLRCSPISGHTSVYWYQQALGLGLQFLLWYDEGEERNRGNFPPRFSGRQFPNYSSELNVNALELEDSALYLCASSDLAGGQYNEQFFGPGTRLTVL.

The V and J genes are TRBV5-1 and TRBJ2-7, with D tentatively TRBD1 (6 bases). Germline CDR1 is SGHRS and CDR2 is YFSETQ. The germline V and J ends were trimmed by 0 bases and 9 bases, with 13 bases remaining between them. The CDR3 length is 13 residues. The CDR3 DNA sequence: TGCGCCAGCAGCTTGGAAGGGCAGGGGCGGCAGTACTTC. Protein product: CASSLEGQGRQYF.

The chain is built from TRBV6-7 and TRBJ1-5, with D possibly matching TRBD1 (5 bases). TRBV6-7 counts as an open reading frame of uncertain function. Trimming stripped 2 bases from V and 2 bases from J, with 13 bases between. The CDR3 is made up of 16 amino acids. The CDR3 reads CASSYGGGNCNQPQHF. The CDR3 coding sequence is TGTGCCAGCAGTTACGGGGGAGGGAACTGCAATCAGCCCCAGCATTTT.

This sequence joins TRBV4-1 and TRBJ2-5; 7 bases line up with TRBD1. Germline assignment: CDR1 MGHRA and CDR2 YSYEKL. The V segment lost 4 bases and the J segment 3 bases; nucleotides outside the gene matches: 5. CDR3 length: 14 amino acids. The CDR3 DNA sequence: TGCGCCAGCAGCCTACAAACAGGGGAAGAGACCCAGTACTTC. This translates into CASSLQTGEETQYF.

The chain carries TRBV18 and TRBJ2-6, with D perhaps matching TRBD2 (6 bases). The CDR3 contains 18 residues. The V and J ends lost 3 bases and 3 bases respectively, with 18 bases between them. CDR1 is KGHSH and CDR2 is LQKENI in the germline V gene. CDR3 in DNA: TGTGCCAGCTCACCGACGACGGGGGACGAAGGTGGGGCCAACGTCCTGACTTTC. It is translated as CASSPTTGDEGGANVLTF.

The chain uses TRBV25-1 and TRBJ2-5, with TRBD2 matching over 13 bases. With 5 bases clipped from V and 5 bases from J, the junction kept 8 bases outside the gene matches. The length of the CDR3 is 16 residues. Germline CDR1 MGHDK, CDR2 SYGVNS. The CDR3: CASSPSGTSGVETQYF. CDR3 in DNA: TGTGCCAGCAGTCCCTCCGGGACTAGCGGGGTTGAGACCCAGTACTTC.

The chain's CDR3 is CASSQAKESYEQYF. The CDR3 region has the DNA TGTGCCAGCTCACAGGCGAAGGAGTCCTACGAGCAGTACTTC. This chain uses TRBV18 with TRBJ2-7; no clear D. CDR1 is KGHSH, CDR2 LQKENI, per germline. Trimming stripped 4 bases from V and 1 base from J, with 11 bases between. The CDR3 is 14 residues long.